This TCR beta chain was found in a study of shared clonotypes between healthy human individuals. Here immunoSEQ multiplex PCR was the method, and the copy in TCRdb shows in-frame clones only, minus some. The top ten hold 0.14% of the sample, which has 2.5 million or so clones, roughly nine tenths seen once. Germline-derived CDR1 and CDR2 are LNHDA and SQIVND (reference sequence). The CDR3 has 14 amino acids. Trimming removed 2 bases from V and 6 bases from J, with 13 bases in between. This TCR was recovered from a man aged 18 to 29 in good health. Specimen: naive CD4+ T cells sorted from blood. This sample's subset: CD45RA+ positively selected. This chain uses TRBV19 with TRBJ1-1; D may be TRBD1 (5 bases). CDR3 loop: CASSINQGVAEAFF. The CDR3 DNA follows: TGTGCCAGTAGTATAAATCAGGGCGTGGCTGAAGCTTTCTTT.